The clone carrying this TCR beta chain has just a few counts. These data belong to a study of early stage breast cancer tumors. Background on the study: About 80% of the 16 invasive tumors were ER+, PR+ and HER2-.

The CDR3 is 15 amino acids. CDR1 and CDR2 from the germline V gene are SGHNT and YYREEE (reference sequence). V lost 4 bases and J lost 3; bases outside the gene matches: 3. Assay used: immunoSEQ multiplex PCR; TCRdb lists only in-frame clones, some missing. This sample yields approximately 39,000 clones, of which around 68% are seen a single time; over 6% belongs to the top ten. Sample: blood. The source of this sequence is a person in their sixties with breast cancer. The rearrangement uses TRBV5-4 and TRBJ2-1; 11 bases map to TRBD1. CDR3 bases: TGTGCCAGCAGCCCAGGGACAGGGGGCTACAATGAGCAGTTCTTC. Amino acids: CASSPGTGGYNEQFF.